These T cell receptor beta chains were read from a single sample in a study of cytomegalovirus exposure and HLA in healthy donors. TCRdb keeps only in-frame clones here, not all; method: immunoSEQ multiplex PCR. The table has about 74,000 clones, around 94% seen once. The sequenced material came from PBMCs. The origin of the receptors is a young man in good health and CMV-seropositive. CDR3s include the opening cysteine and the closing phenylalanine or tryptophan. D genes are given only for firm matches. Size tells how often a clone was seen (once, few, many) or the class of an expanded clone, and some rows leave it out.

V gene	J gene	clone size	D gene	CDR3 DNA	CDR3 protein
TRBV5-1	TRBJ1-1	NA	TRBD1	TGCGCCAGCAGCTGGGGGGGACAGGCGAACACTGAAGCTTTCTTT	CASSWGGQANTEAFF
TRBV7-7	TRBJ2-5	NA	NA	TGTGCTAGCAGCTTAAGTGGGAGGCAAGAGACCCAGTACTTC	CASSLSGRQETQYF
TRBV28	TRBJ2-7	NA	NA	TGTGCCAGCAGTTTACCTAACGCACCGCACGAGCAGTACTTC	CASSLPNAPHEQYF
TRBV30	TRBJ2-3	NA	TRBD2	TGTGCCCTAGTAGCGGGGTTGGTCACAGATACGCAGTATTTT	CALVAGLVTDTQYF
TRBV12-5	TRBJ2-1	once	TRBD2	TGTGCTAGTGGTTCCCCCCCCGCGGGAGGGACCAATGAGCAGTTCTTC	CASGSPPAGGTNEQFF
TRBV27	TRBJ1-3	NA	NA	TGTGCCAGCAGCACAAGGGGGAGCGCTGGAAACACCATATATTTT	CASSTRGSAGNTIYF
TRBV30	TRBJ2-3	NA	TRBD2	TGTGCCTGGAAAGTCGGGAGGGGCACAGATACGCAGTATTTT	CAWKVGRGTDTQYF
TRBV5-4	TRBJ2-7	few	NA	TGTGCCAGCAGCTTGGCTGGGCGATCGGGAGCAACTGAGCAGTACTTC	CASSLAGRSGATEQYF
TRBV28	TRBJ1-2	NA	NA	TGTGCCAGCAGCCTTCAACCCTACGATGGCTACACCTTC	CASSLQPYDGYTF
TRBV28	TRBJ2-7	NA	TRBD2	TGTGCCATTCTAGACCGAACAGTAGGACTAGCGGGGGGTGTGGAGCAGTACTTC	CAILDRTVGLAGGVEQYF
TRBV9	TRBJ1-1	NA	TRBD1	TGTGCCAGCAGCGTAGAAGGACAGGGGGGCACTGAAGCTTTCTTT	CASSVEGQGGTEAFF
TRBV7-8	TRBJ2-7	NA	TRBD2	TGTGCCAGCAGCTTAGGCGGGGGGGGCTTCCTCGGGCGGTACTTC	CASSLGGGGFLGRYF
TRBV11-2	TRBJ2-5	NA	TRBD1	TGTGCCAGCAGCGTCACAGGGGCGGTGAGGGAGACCCAGTACTTC	CASSVTGAVRETQYF
TRBV2	TRBJ2-1	NA	TRBD2	TGTGCCAGCAATAGCGGGGGTGGGAATGAGCAGTTCTTC	CASNSGGGNEQFF
TRBV28	TRBJ1-5	once	TRBD1	TGTGCCAGCAGCCCTCTCGACAGGGGCAATCAGCCCCAGCATTTT	CASSPLDRGNQPQHF
TRBV5-6	TRBJ2-5	NA	NA	TGTGCCAGCAGCTGGACAGAACCCCTCCACCTAGGGGAGACCCAGTACTTC	CASSWTEPLHLGETQYF
TRBV21-1	TRBJ2-5	NA	NA	TGTGCCAGCAGCAGGAGGTTGGAGACCCAGTACTTC	CASSRRLETQYF
TRBV2	TRBJ2-5	NA	NA	TGTGCCAGTAATGCGGCCAGGGGTCGGTGGGAGACCCAGTACTTC	CASNAARGRWETQYF
TRBV15	TRBJ2-7	once	TRBD1	TGTGCCACCAGCAGAGTGGGGACAGGGGTCGACGAGCAGTACTTC	CATSRVGTGVDEQYF
TRBV30	TRBJ2-5	NA	TRBD2	TGTGCCTGGACTAGCGGGAGTCTGGTAGTTGGGACCCAGTACTTC	CAWTSGSLVVGTQYF
TRBV7-9	TRBJ2-1	NA	NA	TGTGCCAGCAGCTTTAGCGGAACTCCTACCAATGAGCAGTTCTTC	CASSFSGTPTNEQFF
TRBV5-4	TRBJ2-7	NA	TRBD1	TGTGCCAGCAGCCCGGAGGGACAGGGTCCGTACGAGCAGTACTTC	CASSPEGQGPYEQYF
TRBV2	TRBJ1-5	NA	NA	TGTGCCAGCAGTGATCAAGGGGGAAATAGCAATCAGCCCCAGCATTTT	CASSDQGGNSNQPQHF
TRBV6-4	TRBJ2-2	NA	TRBD2	TGTGCCAGCAGTGACTCGACTAGCGGGAGCACCGGGGAGCTGTTTTTT	CASSDSTSGSTGELFF
TRBV13	TRBJ1-2	NA	NA	TGTGCCAGCAGCCCAGGCCCCGGGGGTACCTATGGCTACACCTTC	CASSPGPGGTYGYTF
TRBV9	TRBJ2-7	NA	NA	TGTGCCAGCAGCGAGGGGGTTGGGGGACAATTATACGAGCAGTACTTC	CASSEGVGGQLYEQYF
TRBV9	TRBJ2-3	NA	NA	TGTGCCAGCACCGACTCCGGAACAGATACGCAGTATTTT	CASTDSGTDTQYF
TRBV4-1	TRBJ1-2	NA	NA	TGCGCCAGCAGCCAAGCCGCGAGGCAGGGGAACACCTTC	CASSQAARQGNTF
TRBV28	TRBJ2-7	NA	NA	TGTGCCACCCGCGTCGGGACCTACGAGCAGTACTTC	CATRVGTYEQYF
TRBV18	TRBJ2-5	NA	TRBD1	TGTGCCAGCTCACGACCGGACAGGAAGCCCAACCCCGAGACCCAGTACTTC	CASSRPDRKPNPETQYF
TRBV19	TRBJ2-2	NA	NA	TGTGCCAGTAGTAGGGGGGACGACACCGGGGAGCTGTTTTTT	CASSRGDDTGELFF
TRBV9	TRBJ2-7	NA	NA	TGTGCCAGCAGCGGACAGACACGGATCTACGAGCAGTACTTC	CASSGQTRIYEQYF
TRBV4-1	TRBJ2-7	NA	TRBD2	TGCGCCAGCAGCCAAGACCCCCCGACGGCGGGAGTTCACTACGAGCAGTACTTC	CASSQDPPTAGVHYEQYF
TRBV5-1	TRBJ2-3	NA	TRBD1	TGCGCCAGCAGCTTGGCAGGGGGTACAGGCACAGATACGCAGTATTTT	CASSLAGGTGTDTQYF
TRBV6-1	TRBJ2-4	few	TRBD1	TGTGCCAGCAGATGGACAGGGGGCGCGAACATTCAGTACTTC	CASRWTGGANIQYF
TRBV19	TRBJ1-3	NA	NA	TGTGCCAGTAGTACTTACAGGGATACTCATCCGGACACCATATATTTT	CASSTYRDTHPDTIYF
TRBV19	TRBJ2-7	NA	TRBD1	TGTGCCAGTAGTTTCACCGGGACAGGGGTAAACCAGTACTTC	CASSFTGTGVNQYF
TRBV10-3	TRBJ2-3	NA	TRBD2	TGTCCACCATCAACCAGCGGGAGGGCCAGTTGTTATCATACGCAGTATTTT	CPPSTSGRASCYHTQYF
TRBV30	TRBJ2-2	NA	TRBD2	TGTGCCTGGGCGGGAGCGGACACCGGGGAGCTGTTTTTT	CAWAGADTGELFF
TRBV19	TRBJ2-5	NA	TRBD1	TGTGCCAGTAGCCAGGGACAGCAAGAGACCCAGTACTTC	CASSQGQQETQYF
TRBV6-5	TRBJ2-3	NA	TRBD2	TGTGCCAGCAGGCTAGCGGGATATAGCACAGATACGCAGTATTTT	CASRLAGYSTDTQYF